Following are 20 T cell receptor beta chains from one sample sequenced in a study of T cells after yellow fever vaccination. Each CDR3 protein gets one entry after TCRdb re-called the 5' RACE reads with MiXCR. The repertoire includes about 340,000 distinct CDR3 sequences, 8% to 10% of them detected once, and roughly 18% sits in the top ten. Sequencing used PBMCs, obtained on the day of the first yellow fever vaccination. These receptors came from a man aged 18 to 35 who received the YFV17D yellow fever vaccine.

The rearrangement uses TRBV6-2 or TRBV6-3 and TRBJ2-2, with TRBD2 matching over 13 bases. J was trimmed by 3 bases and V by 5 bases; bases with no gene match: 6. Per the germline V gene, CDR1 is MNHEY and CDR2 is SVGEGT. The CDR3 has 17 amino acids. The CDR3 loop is CASSLRLAGGHTGELFF. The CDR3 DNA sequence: TGTGCCAGCAGTCTGAGACTAGCGGGGGGCCACACCGGGGAGCTGTTTTTT.

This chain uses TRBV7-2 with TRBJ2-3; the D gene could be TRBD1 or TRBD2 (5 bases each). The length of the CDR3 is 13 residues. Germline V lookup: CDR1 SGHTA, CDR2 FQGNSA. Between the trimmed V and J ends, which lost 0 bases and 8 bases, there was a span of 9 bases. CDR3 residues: CASSLAGESTQYF. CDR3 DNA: TGTGCCAGCAGCTTAGCGGGGGAATCTACGCAGTATTTT.

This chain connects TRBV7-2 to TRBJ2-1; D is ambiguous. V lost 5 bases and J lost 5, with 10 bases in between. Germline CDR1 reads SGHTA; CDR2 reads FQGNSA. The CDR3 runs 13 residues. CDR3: CASSPHRNNEQFF. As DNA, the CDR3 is TGTGCCAGCAGCCCCCACCGCAACAATGAGCAGTTCTTC.

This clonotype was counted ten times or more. The CDR3 DNA is TGTGCCAGCAGCCCCGGGACTGGGAGCACAGATACGCAGTATTTT. Protein sequence: CASSPGTGSTDTQYF. The gene calls are TRBV7-2 and TRBJ2-3, with a weak D call TRBD2 (6 bases). The V end lost 5 bases, the J end lost 0 bases, and 12 bases lay between the germline ends. This CDR3 has 15 residues. The germline gives CDR1 SGHTA, CDR2 FQGNSA.

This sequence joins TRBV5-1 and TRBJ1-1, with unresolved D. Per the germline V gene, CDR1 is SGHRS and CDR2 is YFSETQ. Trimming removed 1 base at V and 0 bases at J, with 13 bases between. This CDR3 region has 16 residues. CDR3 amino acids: CASSLSPDPLNTEAFF. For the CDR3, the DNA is TGCGCCAGCAGCTTGTCGCCGGACCCTCTGAACACTGAAGCTTTCTTT.

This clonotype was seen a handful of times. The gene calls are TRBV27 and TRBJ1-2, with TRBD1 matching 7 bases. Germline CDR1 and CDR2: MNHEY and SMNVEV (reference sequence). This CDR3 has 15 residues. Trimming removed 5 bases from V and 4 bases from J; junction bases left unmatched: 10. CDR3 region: CASSLDRQGGYGYTF. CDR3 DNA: TGTGCCAGCAGTCTAGATAGACAGGGAGGCTATGGCTACACCTTC.

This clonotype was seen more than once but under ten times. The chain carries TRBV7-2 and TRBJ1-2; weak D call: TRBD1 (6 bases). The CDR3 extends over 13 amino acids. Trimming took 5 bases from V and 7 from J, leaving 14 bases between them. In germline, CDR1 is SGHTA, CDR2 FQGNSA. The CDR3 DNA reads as TGTGCCAGCAGCCCCGGGGGGGGGCTTGGCTACACCTTC. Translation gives CASSPGGGLGYTF.

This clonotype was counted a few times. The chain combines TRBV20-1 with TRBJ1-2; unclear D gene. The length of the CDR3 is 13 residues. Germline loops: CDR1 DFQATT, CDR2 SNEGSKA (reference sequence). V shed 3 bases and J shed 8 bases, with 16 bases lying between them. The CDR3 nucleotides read TGCAGTGCTAGGTGGGGAGGGTATCGCGGCTACACCTTC. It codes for CSARWGGYRGYTF.

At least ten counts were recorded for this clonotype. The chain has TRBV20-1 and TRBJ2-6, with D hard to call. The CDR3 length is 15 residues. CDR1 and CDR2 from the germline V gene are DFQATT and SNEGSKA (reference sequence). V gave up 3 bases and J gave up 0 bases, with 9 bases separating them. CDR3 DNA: TGCAGTGCTAGGTCCGGCTCCTCTGGGGCCAACGTCCTGACTTTC. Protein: CSARSGSSGANVLTF.

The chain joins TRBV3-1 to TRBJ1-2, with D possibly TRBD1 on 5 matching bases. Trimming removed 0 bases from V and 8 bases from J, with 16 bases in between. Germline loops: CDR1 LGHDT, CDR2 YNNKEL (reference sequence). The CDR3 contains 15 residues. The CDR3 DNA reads TGTGCCAGCAGCCAAGAGATAGGGGCAGTCAAAGGCTACACCTTC. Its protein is CASSQEIGAVKGYTF.

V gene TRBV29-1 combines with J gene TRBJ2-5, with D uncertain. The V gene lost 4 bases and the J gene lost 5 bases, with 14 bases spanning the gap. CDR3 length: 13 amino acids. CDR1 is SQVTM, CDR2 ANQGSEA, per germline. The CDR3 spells CSVVGRGVETQYF. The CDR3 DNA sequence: TGCAGCGTTGTCGGCCGTGGGGTCGAGACCCAGTACTTC.

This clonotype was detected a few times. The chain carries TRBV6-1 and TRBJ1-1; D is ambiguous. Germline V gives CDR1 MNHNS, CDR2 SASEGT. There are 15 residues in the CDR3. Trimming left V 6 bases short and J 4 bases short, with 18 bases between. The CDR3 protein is CASRGSAGRPTEAFF. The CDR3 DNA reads TGTGCCAGCAGGGGGTCCGCCGGCAGACCCACTGAAGCTTTCTTT.

Here the CDR3 reads CASSQDPLAGGRETQYF. The CDR3 coding sequence is TGCGCCAGCAGCCAAGATCCGCTAGCGGGGGGGCGAGAGACCCAGTACTTC. This chain links TRBV4-3 with TRBJ2-5, with TRBD2 identical over 12 bases. Germline lookup yields CDR1 LGHNA and CDR2 YSLEER. The CDR3 has 17 amino acids. V shed 0 bases and J 4 bases; nucleotides not matched to a gene: 6.

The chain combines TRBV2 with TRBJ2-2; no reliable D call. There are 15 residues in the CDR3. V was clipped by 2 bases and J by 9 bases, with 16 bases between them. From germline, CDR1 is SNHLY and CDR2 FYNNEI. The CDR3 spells CASSELARLPRELFF. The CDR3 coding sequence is TGTGCCAGCAGTGAACTGGCCCGACTCCCGAGGGAGCTGTTTTTT.

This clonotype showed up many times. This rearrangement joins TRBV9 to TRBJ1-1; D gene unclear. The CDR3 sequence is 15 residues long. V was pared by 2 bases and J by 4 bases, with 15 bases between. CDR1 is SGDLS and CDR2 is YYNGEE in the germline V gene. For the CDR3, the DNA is TGTGCCAGCAGCGTGGAGCCCAATGGGGTCACTGAAGCTTTCTTT. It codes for CASSVEPNGVTEAFF.

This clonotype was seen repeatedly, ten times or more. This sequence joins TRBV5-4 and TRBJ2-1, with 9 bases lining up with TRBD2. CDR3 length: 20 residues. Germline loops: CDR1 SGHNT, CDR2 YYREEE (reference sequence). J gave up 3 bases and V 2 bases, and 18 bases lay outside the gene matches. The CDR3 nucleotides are TGTGCCAGCAGCTTAGCCCCGCAAAGGACACTAGCGGGTTTCTACAATGAGCAGTTCTTC. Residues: CASSLAPQRTLAGFYNEQFF.

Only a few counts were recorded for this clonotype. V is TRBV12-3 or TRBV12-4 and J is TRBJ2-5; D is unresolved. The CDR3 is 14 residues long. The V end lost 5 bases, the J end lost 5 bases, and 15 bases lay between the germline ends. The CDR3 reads CASSQNRVRETQYF. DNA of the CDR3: TGTGCCAGCAGTCAAAACCGGGTTCGGGAGACCCAGTACTTC.

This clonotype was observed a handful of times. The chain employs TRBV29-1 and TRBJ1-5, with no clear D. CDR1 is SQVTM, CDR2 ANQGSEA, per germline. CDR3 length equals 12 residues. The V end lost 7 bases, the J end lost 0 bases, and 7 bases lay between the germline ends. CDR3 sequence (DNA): TGCAGCGCAGGAGATAGCAATCAGCCCCAGCATTTT. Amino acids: CSAGDSNQPQHF. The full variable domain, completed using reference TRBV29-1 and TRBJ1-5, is SAVISQKPSRDICQRGTSLTIQCQVDSQVTMMFWYRQQPGQSLTLIATANQGSEATYESGFVIDKFPISRPNLTFSTLTVSNMSPEDSSIYLCSAGDSNQPQHFGDGTRLSIL.

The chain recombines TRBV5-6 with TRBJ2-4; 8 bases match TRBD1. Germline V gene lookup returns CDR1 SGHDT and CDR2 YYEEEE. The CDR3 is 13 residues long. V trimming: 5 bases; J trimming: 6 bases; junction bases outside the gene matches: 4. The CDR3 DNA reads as TGTGCCAGCAGAAGGACAGGGTTAAACATTCAGTACTTC. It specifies CASRRTGLNIQYF.

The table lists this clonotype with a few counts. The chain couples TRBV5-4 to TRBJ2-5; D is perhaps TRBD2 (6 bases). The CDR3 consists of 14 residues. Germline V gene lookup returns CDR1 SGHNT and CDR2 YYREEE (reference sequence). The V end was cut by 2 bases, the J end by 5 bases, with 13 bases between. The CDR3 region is CASSFRSGRETQYF. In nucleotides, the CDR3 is TGTGCCAGCAGCTTCCGATCAGGGAGGGAGACCCAGTACTTC.